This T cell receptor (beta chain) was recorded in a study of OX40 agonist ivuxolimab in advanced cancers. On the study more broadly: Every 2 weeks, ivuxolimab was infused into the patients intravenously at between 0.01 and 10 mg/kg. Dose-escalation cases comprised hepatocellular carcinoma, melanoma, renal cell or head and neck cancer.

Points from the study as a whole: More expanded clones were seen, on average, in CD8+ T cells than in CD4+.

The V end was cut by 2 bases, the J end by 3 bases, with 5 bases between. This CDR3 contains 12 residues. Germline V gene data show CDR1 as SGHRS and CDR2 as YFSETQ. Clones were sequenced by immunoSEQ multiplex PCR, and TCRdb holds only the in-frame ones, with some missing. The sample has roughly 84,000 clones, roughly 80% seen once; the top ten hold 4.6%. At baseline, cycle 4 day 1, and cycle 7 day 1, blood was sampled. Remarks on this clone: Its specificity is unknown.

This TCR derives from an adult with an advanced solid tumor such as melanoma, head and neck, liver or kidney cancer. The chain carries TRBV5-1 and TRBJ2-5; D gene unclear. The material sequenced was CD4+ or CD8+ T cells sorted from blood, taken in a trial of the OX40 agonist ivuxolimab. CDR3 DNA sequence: TGCGCCAGCAGCTTTAATGAAGAGACCCAGTACTTC. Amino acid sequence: CASSFNEETQYF.